The 21 T cell receptor beta chains in this list originate from one sample, sequenced in a study of response to subunit inactivated influenza vaccine. TCRdb processed the RT-PCR reads anew with MiXCR; each CDR3 protein has one entry. The repertoire includes 560,000 or so distinct CDR3 sequences, roughly 8.2% of them detected once, and around 13% sits in the top ten. The specimen was PBMCs from blood, collected 23 to 25 months after vaccination. These receptors originate from a man in his fifties or sixties who received an inactivated influenza vaccine.

This clonotype has just a few counts. The V and J genes are TRBV4-2 and TRBJ2-5, with 14 bases fitting TRBD2. Germline lookup yields CDR1 LGHNA and CDR2 YNFKEQ. Trimming at V came to 1 base and at J to 5 bases, leaving 6 bases not matched to a gene. The CDR3 has 17 amino acids. The CDR3 is CASSQGLGLAGEETQYF. In nucleotides, the CDR3 is TGTGCCAGCAGCCAAGGGCTGGGACTAGCGGGGGAGGAGACCCAGTACTTC.

The chain is built from TRBV20-1 and TRBJ1-2, with D uncertain. Trimming removed 0 bases from V and 0 bases from J, with 8 bases in between. In germline, CDR1 is DFQATT, CDR2 SNEGSKA (reference sequence). The CDR3 covers 14 residues. The CDR3 is CSARDPKANYGYTF. The CDR3 DNA reads as TGCAGTGCTAGAGATCCCAAAGCTAACTATGGCTACACCTTC.

This clonotype was seen a handful of times. The chain recombines TRBV28 with TRBJ2-1; 9 nucleotides agree with TRBD2. CDR3 size: 16 residues. Germline loops: CDR1 MDHEN, CDR2 SYDVKM. Trimming took 5 bases from V and 6 from J; bases not matched to a gene: 11. The CDR3 protein is CASSQPGLAQGNEQFF. CDR3 nucleotides: TGTGCCAGCAGTCAACCGGGACTAGCCCAAGGCAATGAGCAGTTCTTC. Full variable domain (outside the CDR3, taken from reference TRBV28 and TRBJ2-1): DVKVTQSSRYLVKRTGEKVFLECVQDMDHENMFWYRQDPGLGLRLIYFSYDVKMKEKGDIPEGYSVSREKKERFSLILESASTNQTSMYLCASSQPGLAQGNEQFFGPGTRLTVL.

The gene calls are TRBV15 and TRBJ2-7; D unclear. V dropped 1 base and J dropped 2 bases, with 12 bases sitting between them. The germline CDR1 and CDR2 sequences are LNHNV and YYDKDF (reference sequence). This CDR3 has 15 residues. The CDR3 sequence: CATSRAADGAYEQYF. In DNA form, the CDR3 reads TGTGCCACCAGCAGAGCAGCCGACGGAGCCTACGAGCAGTACTTC.

The V and J genes are TRBV20-1 and TRBJ2-7, with 12 bases identical to TRBD2. Germline values: CDR1 DFQATT, CDR2 SNEGSKA (reference sequence). The CDR3 runs 18 residues. The J segment lost 1 base and the V segment lost 6 bases, leaving 16 bases of the junction unmatched. The CDR3 DNA reads TGCAGTGCCCAGGCTCCCTGGCCGACTAGCGGGGGTTCCTACGAGCAGTACTTC. Residues: CSAQAPWPTSGGSYEQYF.

The V gene is TRBV12-3 or TRBV12-4, the J gene TRBJ1-2; D gene uncertain. V lost 7 bases and J lost 8, with 17 bases in between. The CDR3 loop spans 13 amino acids. The CDR3 is CASTSSLPRGYTF. The CDR3 nucleotides read TGTGCCAGCACCTCGAGTTTGCCCCGGGGCTACACCTTC.

This clonotype was observed a few times. This chain joins TRBV3-1 and TRBJ2-1, with a possible D match to TRBD2 (7 bases). Per the germline V gene, CDR1 is LGHDT and CDR2 is YNNKEL (reference sequence). The CDR3 runs 15 residues. Trimming took 1 base from V and 6 from J, leaving 13 bases between them. The CDR3 spells CASSQVYREGNEQFF. The DNA of the CDR3 is TGTGCCAGCAGCCAAGTGTACAGGGAGGGCAATGAGCAGTTCTTC.

This clonotype was found a few times. The chain carries TRBV12-3 or TRBV12-4 and TRBJ2-1, with D maybe TRBD1 (6 bases). The CDR3 totals 16 residues. The V and J ends lost 6 bases and 2 bases respectively, with 17 bases between them. The CDR3, as DNA: TGTGCCAGCAGACGACCGGGACACCAACCCTACAATGAGCAGTTCTTC. Protein sequence: CASRRPGHQPYNEQFF.

Details on this clonotype: It may be a read error: a sequence one base away is much more abundant. The chain employs TRBV4-3 and TRBJ2-7, with a weak D call TRBD1 (5 bases). The CDR3 covers 13 residues. Per the germline V gene, CDR1 is LGHNA and CDR2 is YSLEER. The chain's CDR3 is CAGSQDPKGEQYF. The CDR3 nucleotides are TGCGCCGGCAGCCAAGATCCTAAGGGGGAGCAGTACTTC.

This clonotype has just a few counts. This chain links TRBV30 with TRBJ1-2; the D is unclear. Germline V gives CDR1 GTSNPN, CDR2 SVGIG (reference sequence). The CDR3 sequence is 14 residues long. Trimming left V 1 base short and J 0 bases short, with 9 bases between. Here the CDR3 DNA reads TGTGCCTGGAGTGATCGACTCGCTAACTATGGCTACACCTTC. This sequence encodes CAWSDRLANYGYTF.

This clonotype has at least ten counts. This chain uses TRBV20-1 with TRBJ2-5; TRBD2 matches at 7 bases. Looked up from germline, CDR1 is DFQATT and CDR2 is SNEGSKA (reference sequence). The J segment lost 5 bases and the V segment lost 0 bases, leaving 6 bases of the junction unmatched. The CDR3 length is 14 residues. The CDR3 region is CSARDLGGSETQYF. The CDR3 DNA is TGCAGTGCTAGAGATTTGGGCGGGAGCGAGACCCAGTACTTC.

The chain carries TRBV6-2 or TRBV6-3 and TRBJ2-2; perhaps TRBD1 as D (6 bases). This CDR3 comprises 15 residues. In germline, CDR1 is MNHEY, CDR2 SVGEGT. V was clipped by 5 bases and J by 4 bases, with 14 bases between them. CDR3 sequence: CASSLHRVRTGELFF. The CDR3 nucleotides read TGTGCCAGCAGTCTCCACAGGGTGCGCACCGGGGAGCTGTTTTTT.

This clonotype was seen at least ten times. This sequence joins TRBV5-1 and TRBJ2-7; D possibly corresponds to TRBD1 (5 bases). The CDR3 is made up of 14 amino acids. From germline, CDR1 is SGHRS and CDR2 YFSETQ. The V end lost 5 bases, the J end lost 2 bases, and 14 bases lay between the germline ends. Here the CDR3 DNA reads TGCGCCAGCAGAGATCTACAGGATGCCTACGAGCAGTACTTC. As protein: CASRDLQDAYEQYF. The whole variable domain, filled in from reference TRBV5-1 and TRBJ2-7, reads KAGVTQTPRYLIKTRGQQVTLSCSPISGHRSVSWYQQTPGQGLQFLFEYFSETQRNKGNFPGRFSGRQFSNSRSEMNVSTLELGDSALYLCASRDLQDAYEQYFGPGTRLTVT.

In its sample, this clonotype was seen a few times. In nucleotides, the CDR3 is TGCAGTGCTCAAGGCTCGGCTAGCGGGAGAACTAATGAGCAGTTCTTC. Encoded protein: CSAQGSASGRTNEQFF. The J gene is TRBJ2-1, the V gene TRBV20-1; 10 bases match TRBD2. The CDR3 is made up of 16 amino acids. V shed 5 bases, J shed 7 bases, and the junction held 14 bases outside the gene matches. Germline assignment: CDR1 DFQATT and CDR2 SNEGSKA (reference sequence).

This clonotype has only a few counts. V usage is TRBV29-1 and J usage is TRBJ2-3; TRBD2 matches 14 bases. The ends lost 8 bases at V and 6 bases at J; junction bases unmatched: 4. The CDR3 spans 13 residues. Germline assignment: CDR1 SQVTM and CDR2 ANQGSEA. The CDR3 spells CSLTSGGADTQYF. The CDR3 DNA is TGCAGCTTGACTAGCGGGGGGGCGGATACGCAGTATTTT.

This clonotype was counted at least ten times. This rearrangement joins TRBV5-1 to TRBJ2-3, with D perhaps matching TRBD2 (5 bases). V lost 0 bases and J lost 7, with 9 bases in between. The CDR3 totals 13 residues. Germline CDR1 reads SGHRS; CDR2 reads YFSETQ. The CDR3 DNA sequence: TGCGCCAGCAGCTTGGCCGGACTGAATACGCAGTATTTT. Its protein is CASSLAGLNTQYF. The full variable domain, in which reference TRBV5-1 and TRBJ2-3 provide the parts outside the CDR3, is KAGVTQTPRYLIKTRGQQVTLSCSPISGHRSVSWYQQTPGQGLQFLFEYFSETQRNKGNFPGRFSGRQFSNSRSEMNVSTLELGDSALYLCASSLAGLNTQYFGPGTRLTVL.

A few counts support this clonotype. The CDR3 DNA is TGTGCCAACACTAGCGGCTCCTACAATGAGCAGTTCTTC. Amino acid sequence: CANTSGSYNEQFF. The chain is built from TRBV2 and TRBJ2-1, with 8 bases identical to TRBD2. CDR3 length: 13 residues. Germline loops: CDR1 SNHLY, CDR2 FYNNEI. Unmatched junction bases numbered 2, after V lost 10 bases and J lost 0 bases. Supplemented by reference TRBV2 and TRBJ2-1, the full variable domain reads EPEVTQTPSHQVTQMGQEVILRCVPISNHLYFYWYRQILGQKVEFLVSFYNNEISEKSEIFDDQFSVERPDGSNFTLKIRSTKLEDSAMYFCANTSGSYNEQFFGPGTRLTVL.

This chain uses TRBV4-2 with TRBJ2-3; D unresolved. Germline lookup yields CDR1 LGHNA and CDR2 YNFKEQ. The CDR3 covers 14 residues. The V and J ends lost 3 bases and 2 bases respectively, with 9 bases between them. CDR3 bases: TGTGCCAGCAGCCAGGATACGAACACAGATACGCAGTATTTT. Protein product: CASSQDTNTDTQYF.

The table lists this clonotype with a few counts. The genes are TRBV28 and TRBJ2-7; perhaps TRBD1 as D (6 bases). Germline V gene sequence: CDR1 MDHEN, CDR2 SYDVKM. This CDR3 comprises 14 residues. V was cut by 6 bases and J by 2 bases, with 14 bases left in between. CDR3 in amino acids: CASRRGHPPYEQYF. As DNA, the CDR3 is TGTGCCAGCAGGAGGGGACACCCTCCCTACGAGCAGTACTTC.

The chain employs TRBV20-1 and TRBJ2-5; D unresolved. CDR1 is DFQATT and CDR2 is SNEGSKA in the germline V gene (reference sequence). The CDR3 consists of 14 residues. The V and J ends lost 0 bases and 2 bases respectively, with 10 bases between them. The CDR3 is CSARDLASQETQYF. The CDR3, as DNA: TGCAGTGCTAGAGATCTTGCTAGTCAAGAGACCCAGTACTTC.

This clonotype was seen a few times. The CDR3 bases are TGTGCCAGCAGTGGGACTAGCGGGAGGCCGAGGACCACAGATACGCAGTATTTT. This sequence encodes CASSGTSGRPRTTDTQYF. The chain employs TRBV28 and TRBJ2-3; 15 bases are a match to TRBD2. Germline V gene lookup returns CDR1 MDHEN and CDR2 SYDVKM. V was pared by 5 bases and J by 2 bases, with 8 bases of the junction left unmatched. The CDR3 has 18 residues.